This T cell receptor (beta chain) appears in the sequencing data of a study of blood T cell repertoires in COVID-19. Data came from immunoSEQ multiplex PCR; TCRdb stores just in-frame clones and leaves some out. The data contain approximately 100,000 clones, 90% to 95% of them singletons. The sequence was collected from a human donor in a cohort sampled during active COVID-19. Sequenced input: peripheral blood.

CDR3 protein: CSVDTGTSAQYF. The DNA of the CDR3 is TGCAGCGTTGATACCGGGACTAGCGCGCAGTATTTT. The chain is built from TRBV29-1 and TRBJ2-3; 10 bases are shared with TRBD2. After removal of 3 bases from V and 10 bases from J, the junction contained 4 bases not matched to a gene. Germline V gene lookup returns CDR1 SQVTM and CDR2 ANQGSEA. The CDR3 covers 12 residues.